The 5 T cell receptor beta chains below were found in one sample sequenced in a study of blood T cell repertoires in COVID-19. Profiling relied on immunoSEQ multiplex PCR, and the TCRdb table lists in-frame clones only, not all of them. The table lists hundreds of thousands of clones, 80% to 90% of them singletons, with about 1% in the top ten. The sequenced sample was PBMCs or T cells enriched from blood (not recorded which). The receptors derive from a young man who had recovered from COVID-19.

The genes are TRBV20-1 and TRBJ1-1; no clear D gene. V was pared by 6 bases and J by 6 bases, with 11 bases between. This CDR3 comprises 11 residues. Germline V gene sequence: CDR1 DFQATT, CDR2 SNEGSKA (reference sequence). As DNA, the CDR3 is TGCAGTGCCCTGGAGTTTCCTGAAGCTTTCTTT. As protein: CSALEFPEAFF.

The CDR3 loop is CASSLVGGGETQYF. The CDR3 DNA reads TGTGCCAGCAGCTTAGTTGGCGGGGGTGAGACCCAGTACTTC. V usage is TRBV7-3 and J usage is TRBJ2-5, with 7 bases aligning to TRBD2. The germline V gene encodes CDR1 SGHTA and CDR2 FQGTGA. CDR3 length equals 14 residues. Trimming removed 2 bases from V and 5 bases from J; junction bases left unmatched: 5.

The chain couples TRBV28 to TRBJ2-7; D call uncertain. The CDR3 is made up of 13 amino acids. The germline V gene encodes CDR1 MDHEN and CDR2 SYDVKM. The DNA of the CDR3 is TGTGCTATCCTTTCGGGTAATCGGTACGAGCAGTACTTC. This encodes CAILSGNRYEQYF.

The J gene is TRBJ2-3, the V gene TRBV30, with 13 bases lining up with TRBD2. The germline V gene has CDR1 GTSNPN and CDR2 SVGIG (reference sequence). The junction had 11 bases not matched to a gene; V was cut back by 3 bases and J by 2 bases. The CDR3 sequence is 18 residues long. The DNA of the CDR3 is TGTGCCTGGAGGAATTTCCTGGGACTAGCGGGACTCACAGATACGCAGTATTTT. Its translation: CAWRNFLGLAGLTDTQYF.

V usage is TRBV18 and J usage is TRBJ2-5; tentative D call: TRBD2 (6 bases). V lost 0 bases and J 3 bases, leaving 14 bases between the germline ends. The CDR3 is 16 amino acids. Germline CDR1 and CDR2: KGHSH and LQKENI. CDR3 sequence: CASSPPWGVVKETQYF. CDR3 nucleotide sequence: TGTGCCAGCTCACCACCTTGGGGGGTTGTCAAAGAGACCCAGTACTTC.